One and the same sample provided the 24 T cell receptor beta chains below, sequenced in a study of PD-L1 blockade in urothelial cancer. Time point: pretreatment peripheral blood. The method was immunoSEQ multiplex PCR; TCRdb's version includes in-frame clones alone and lacks a portion of them. The repertoire consists of 68,000 or so clones, with 81% occurring once and the leading ten covering around 5.4%. The source was PBMCs, collected around atezolizumab (anti-PD-L1) treatment. These TCRs come from a man between 70 and 80 years old with urothelial cancer.

The genes are TRBV2 and TRBJ2-5; the D gene is possibly TRBD1 (7 bases). CDR1 and CDR2 from the germline V gene are SNHLY and FYNNEI. The CDR3 length is 14 residues. The ends were cut back, 6 bases at V and 2 bases at J, with 13 bases in the middle. The CDR3 sequence: CASRRDSLQETQYF. CDR3 DNA sequence: TGTGCCAGCAGGCGGGACAGTCTTCAAGAGACCCAGTACTTC.

The V and J genes are TRBV11-2 and TRBJ1-3; unclear D gene. The V and J ends lost 0 bases and 0 bases respectively, with 3 bases between them. The CDR3 runs to 14 residues. The germline gives CDR1 SGHAT, CDR2 FQNNGV. The CDR3 bases are TGTGCCAGCAGCTTAGATCTCTCTGGAAACACCATATATTTT. It is translated as CASSLDLSGNTIYF.

This CDR3 reads CASSLGQIHNEKLFF. CDR3 nucleotides: TGCGCCAGCAGCTTAGGACAGATACATAATGAAAAACTGTTTTTT. The rearrangement uses TRBV5-1 and TRBJ1-4, with D perhaps TRBD1 (6 bases). Between the trimmed V and J ends, which lost 2 bases and 4 bases, there was a span of 12 bases. The CDR3 consists of 15 residues. CDR1 is SGHRS, CDR2 YFSETQ, per germline.

The chain recombines TRBV19 with TRBJ1-3; D call uncertain. The CDR3 loop spans 15 amino acids. Per the germline V gene, CDR1 is LNHDA and CDR2 is SQIVND (reference sequence). Between the trimmed V and J ends, which lost 6 bases and 0 bases, there was a span of 12 bases. The CDR3 protein is CASSDFSTSGNTIYF. The CDR3 DNA reads TGTGCCAGTAGCGACTTTTCGACCTCTGGAAACACCATATATTTT. Supplemented by reference TRBV19 and TRBJ1-3, the full variable domain reads DGGITQSPKYLFRKEGQNVTLSCEQNLNHDAMYWYRQDPGQGLRLIYYSQIVNDFQKGDIAEGYSVSREKKESFPLTVTSAQKNPTAFYLCASSDFSTSGNTIYFGEGSWLTVV.

The J gene is TRBJ1-4, the V gene TRBV9; D remains unclear. This CDR3 has 14 amino acids. Germline V gives CDR1 SGDLS, CDR2 YYNGEE. The V end lost 3 bases, the J end lost 4 bases, and 10 bases lay between the germline ends. CDR3 residues: CASSGGGNNEKLFF. The CDR3 DNA follows: TGTGCCAGCAGCGGGGGAGGTAATAATGAAAAACTGTTTTTT.

The genes are TRBV6-1 and TRBJ2-2; D might be TRBD1 (6 bases). CDR1 is MNHNS, CDR2 SASEGT, per germline. CDR3 size: 14 residues. V was trimmed by 1 base and J by 3 bases, leaving 6 bases between them. The CDR3 DNA reads as TGTGCCAGCAGTGAAGGGACAGACACCGGGGAGCTGTTTTTT. It translates to CASSEGTDTGELFF.

This chain links TRBV5-1 with TRBJ1-5, with 9 positions matching TRBD1. The V gene end was trimmed by 4 bases and the J gene end by 7 bases; junction bases not matched to a gene: 9. Germline V gene lookup returns CDR1 SGHRS and CDR2 YFSETQ. CDR3 length: 15 amino acids. CDR3 region: CASSPRTGEGQPQHF. The CDR3 DNA reads as TGCGCCAGCAGCCCCCGGACAGGGGAAGGGCAGCCCCAGCATTTT.

J is TRBJ2-7 and V is TRBV15; a possible D gene is TRBD2 (5 bases). CDR1 LNHNV and CDR2 YYDKDF come from the germline V gene (reference sequence). V lost 5 bases to trimming and J lost 2 bases, with 10 bases between them. This CDR3 region has 13 residues. The CDR3 DNA follows: TGTGCCACCAGCGTGGGGAGAACCTACGAGCAGTACTTC. Its protein is CATSVGRTYEQYF.

The chain joins TRBV5-1 to TRBJ2-3; TRBD2 matches at 9 bases. Trimming removed 6 bases from V and 6 bases from J; junction bases left unmatched: 8. The CDR3 extends over 14 amino acids. The V gene's germline CDR1 is SGHRS and CDR2 YFSETQ. Written as DNA, the CDR3 is TGCGCCAGCATAGAGGATAGCGGGAGTGATACGCAGTATTTT. Its protein is CASIEDSGSDTQYF.

The count of this clone is one. V and J are TRBV11-3 and TRBJ2-5, with TRBD2 identical over 13 bases. V was clipped by 5 bases and J by 2 bases; unmatched bases: 5. The length of the CDR3 is 16 residues. Germline V lookup: CDR1 SGHNT, CDR2 YENEEA. The CDR3 DNA follows: TGTGCCAGCAGCCACGGACTAGCGGGGGCACAAGAGACCCAGTACTTC. Translating gives CASSHGLAGAQETQYF.

The rearrangement uses TRBV15 and TRBJ2-4; D gene ambiguous. CDR3 size: 15 residues. CDR1 is LNHNV, CDR2 YYDKDF, per germline (reference sequence). Deletions cut 5 bases from V and 3 bases from J, with 14 bases between. CDR3 nucleotide sequence: TGTGCCACCAGCGATCCCCAGAGAGGCAAAAACATTCAGTACTTC. Residues: CATSDPQRGKNIQYF.

CDR3 protein: CASSLNPRGDTQYF. In DNA form, the CDR3 reads TGTGCCAGCAGCTTAAATCCCAGAGGAGATACGCAGTATTTT. V and J are TRBV7-3 and TRBJ2-3; D remains ambiguous. The germline gives CDR1 SGHTA, CDR2 FQGTGA. Trimming left V 1 base short and J 5 bases short, with 10 bases between. The CDR3 runs 14 residues. Combining the CDR3 with reference TRBV7-3 and TRBJ2-3 gives the whole variable domain GAGVSQTPSNKVTEKGKYVELRCDPISGHTALYWYRQSLGQGPEFLIYFQGTGAADDSGLPNDRFFAVRPEGSVSTLKIQRTERGDSAVYLCASSLNPRGDTQYFGPGTRLTVL.

This chain links TRBV11-2 with TRBJ2-7; 8 bases align to TRBD1. In germline, CDR1 is SGHAT, CDR2 FQNNGV. V trimming: 5 bases; J trimming: 0 bases; junction bases outside the gene matches: 6. The CDR3 is 15 amino acids. CDR3 nucleotides: TGTGCCAGCAGCCCGGACAGGGCAAGCTCCTACGAGCAGTACTTC. Protein sequence: CASSPDRASSYEQYF.

The chain uses TRBV4-3 and TRBJ2-3, with a possible D match to TRBD2 (6 bases). Germline CDR1 reads LGHNA; CDR2 reads YSLEER. The CDR3 totals 17 residues. V lost 0 bases, J lost 7 bases, and 20 bases lay in between. CDR3 sequence reads: CASSQELSAGSVYTQYF. The CDR3 nucleotides are TGCGCCAGCAGCCAAGAATTGAGCGCGGGAAGTGTATATACGCAGTATTTT.

This chain connects TRBV10-2 to TRBJ1-1; no definite D call. The CDR3 has 12 amino acids. CDR1 WSHSY and CDR2 SAAADI come from the germline V gene. Here the CDR3 reads CASAGVNTEAFF. Here the CDR3 DNA reads TGCGCTTCGGCCGGGGTGAACACTGAAGCTTTCTTT.

This clone has just one count. J is TRBJ2-3 and V is TRBV7-2, with D tentatively TRBD2 (7 bases). Between the trimmed V and J ends, which lost 7 bases and 3 bases, there was a span of 17 bases. CDR1 is SGHTA, CDR2 FQGNSA, per germline. The CDR3 has 15 residues. In DNA form, the CDR3 reads TGTGCCAGCATTATAGGGGGGGCAGGGACAGATACGCAGTATTTT. Its protein product is CASIIGGAGTDTQYF.

This chain joins TRBV7-9 and TRBJ1-5; the match to TRBD1 covers 8 bases. CDR1 SEHNR and CDR2 FQNEAQ come from the germline V gene (reference sequence). This CDR3 is built from 13 residues. V lost 5 bases to trimming and J lost 5 bases; unmatched junction nucleotides: 2. The CDR3 sequence is CASSDRGHQPQHF. The CDR3 DNA reads TGTGCCAGCAGCGACAGGGGACATCAGCCCCAGCATTTT.

This clone rates as medium-sized (0.01 to 0.1%). The rearrangement uses TRBV27 and TRBJ2-2; D remains ambiguous. V was cut by 3 bases and J by 4 bases, with 3 bases left in between. In germline, CDR1 is MNHEY, CDR2 SMNVEV (reference sequence). CDR3 length equals 12 residues. The CDR3 nucleotides are TGTGCCAGCAGTTTCGTCACCGGGGAGCTGTTTTTT. Translating it yields CASSFVTGELFF.

The chain employs TRBV5-1 and TRBJ1-1, with TRBD1 matching over 7 bases. The CDR3 runs 16 residues. Germline V gives CDR1 SGHRS, CDR2 YFSETQ. V trimming: 0 bases; J trimming: 4 bases; junction bases outside the gene matches: 9. CDR3 sequence: CASSLAFTGVGTEAFF. The DNA of the CDR3 is TGCGCCAGCAGCTTGGCCTTCACAGGGGTTGGCACTGAAGCTTTCTTT.

This clone was observed a few times. The chain is built from TRBV10-2 and TRBJ2-1; 7 positions match TRBD1. This CDR3 is 16 amino acids long. Germline CDR1 is WSHSY and CDR2 is SAAADI. Trimming cost V 0 bases and J 1 base; bases outside gene matches: 3. CDR3 residues: CASSESGRGSYNEQFF. The CDR3 coding sequence is TGCGCCAGCAGTGAGTCGGGCAGGGGGTCCTACAATGAGCAGTTCTTC.

The rearrangement uses TRBV19 and TRBJ1-3; TRBD1 might be the D (5 bases). The length of the CDR3 is 15 residues. Deletions cut 8 bases from V and 2 bases from J, with 16 bases between. CDR1 is LNHDA and CDR2 is SQIVND in the germline V gene (reference sequence). This CDR3 reads CASHKGVITGNTIYF. For the CDR3, the DNA is TGTGCCAGTCACAAAGGGGTAATCACTGGAAACACCATATATTTT.

This clone came up a few times. The genes are TRBV18 and TRBJ1-6; D is unclear. The CDR3 is 12 residues long. The germline V gene has CDR1 KGHSH and CDR2 LQKENI. Trimming removed 3 bases from V and 6 bases from J, with 3 bases in between. CDR3 sequence: CASSPSNSPLHF. The CDR3 nucleotides read TGTGCCAGCTCACCCAGTAATTCACCCCTCCACTTT.

This clone was detected a few times. This chain joins TRBV4-1 and TRBJ1-3; TRBD1 might be the D (6 bases). Per germline, CDR1 MGHRA and CDR2 YSYEKL. Trimming stripped 1 base from V and 7 bases from J, with 14 bases between. The CDR3 totals 15 residues. The CDR3 spells CASSQGTGTQNTIYF. CDR3 DNA: TGCGCCAGCAGCCAAGGAACGGGGACACAGAACACCATATATTTT.

This clone came up once. The chain couples TRBV7-3 to TRBJ2-2; possibly TRBD1 for D (8 bases). V was cut by 4 bases and J by 3 bases, with 15 bases left in between. Looked up from germline, CDR1 is SGHTA and CDR2 is FQGTGA. The CDR3 runs 16 residues. The CDR3 here is CASSSRTGGDTGELFF. The CDR3 coding sequence is TGTGCCAGCAGCTCTCGAACAGGGGGGGACACCGGGGAGCTGTTTTTT.